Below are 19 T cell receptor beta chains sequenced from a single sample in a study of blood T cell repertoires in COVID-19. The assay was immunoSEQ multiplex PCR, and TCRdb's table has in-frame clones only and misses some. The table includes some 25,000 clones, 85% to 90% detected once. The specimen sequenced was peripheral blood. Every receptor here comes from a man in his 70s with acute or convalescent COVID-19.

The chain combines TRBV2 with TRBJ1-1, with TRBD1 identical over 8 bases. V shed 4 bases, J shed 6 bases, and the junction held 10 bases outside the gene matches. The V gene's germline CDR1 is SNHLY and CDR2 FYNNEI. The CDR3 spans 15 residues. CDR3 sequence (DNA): TGTGCCAGCAGTGTCGACAGGGGAGGCGTCGCTGAAGCTTTCTTT. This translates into CASSVDRGGVAEAFF.

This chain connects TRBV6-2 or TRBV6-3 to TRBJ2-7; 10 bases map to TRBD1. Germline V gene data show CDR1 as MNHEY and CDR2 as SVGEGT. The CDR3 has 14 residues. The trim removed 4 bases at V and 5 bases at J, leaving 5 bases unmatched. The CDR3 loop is CASSLDRGTDEQYF. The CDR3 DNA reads TGTGCCAGCAGTTTGGACAGGGGGACAGACGAGCAGTACTTC.

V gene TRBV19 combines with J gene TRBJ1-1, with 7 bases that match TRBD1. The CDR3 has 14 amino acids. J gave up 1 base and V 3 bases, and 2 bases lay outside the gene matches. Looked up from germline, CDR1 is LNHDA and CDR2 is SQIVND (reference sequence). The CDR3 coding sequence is TGTGCCAGTAGTATGGGACAGCCGAACACTGAAGCTTTCTTT. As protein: CASSMGQPNTEAFF.

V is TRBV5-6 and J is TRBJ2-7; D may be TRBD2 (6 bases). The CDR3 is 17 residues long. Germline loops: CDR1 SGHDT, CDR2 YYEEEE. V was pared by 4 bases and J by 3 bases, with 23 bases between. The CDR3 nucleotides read TGTGCCAGCAGCCCTGGAGGGTTGGGGACCAATTTCTACGAGCAGTACTTC. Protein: CASSPGGLGTNFYEQYF. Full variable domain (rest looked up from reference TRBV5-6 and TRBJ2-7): DAGVTQSPTHLIKTRGQQVTLRCSPKSGHDTVSWYQQALGQGPQFIFQYYEEEERQRGNFPDRFSGHQFPNYSSELNVNALLLGDSALYLCASSPGGLGTNFYEQYFGPGTRLTVT.

The CDR3 sequence: CASRGLAGRTGQYF. The CDR3 DNA reads as TGTGCCAGCAGAGGACTAGCGGGACGTACGGGGCAGTACTTC. The chain carries TRBV6-5 and TRBJ2-7; 12 positions match TRBD2. The germline V gene encodes CDR1 MNHEY and CDR2 SVGAGI. The CDR3 length is 14 residues. The J segment lost 9 bases and the V segment lost 6 bases, leaving 9 bases of the junction unmatched.

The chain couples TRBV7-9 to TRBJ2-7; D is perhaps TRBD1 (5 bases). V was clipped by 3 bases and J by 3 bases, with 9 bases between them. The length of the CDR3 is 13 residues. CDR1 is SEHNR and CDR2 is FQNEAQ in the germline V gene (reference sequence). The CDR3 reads CASSLGRDYEQYF. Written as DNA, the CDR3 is TGTGCCAGCAGCTTGGGCAGGGACTACGAGCAGTACTTC.

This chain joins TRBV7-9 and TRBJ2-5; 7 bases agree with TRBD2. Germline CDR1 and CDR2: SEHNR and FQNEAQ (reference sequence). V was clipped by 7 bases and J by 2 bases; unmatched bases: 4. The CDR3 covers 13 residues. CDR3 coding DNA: TGTGCCAGCACCGAGGGAGGGCAAGAGACCCAGTACTTC. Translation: CASTEGGQETQYF.

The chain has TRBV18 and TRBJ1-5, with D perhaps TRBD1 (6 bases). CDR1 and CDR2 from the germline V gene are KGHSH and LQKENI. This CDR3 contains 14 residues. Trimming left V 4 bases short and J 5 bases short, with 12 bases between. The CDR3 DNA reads TGTGCCAGCTCACGCGACTACAGGGATCAGCCCCAGCATTTT. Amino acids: CASSRDYRDQPQHF.

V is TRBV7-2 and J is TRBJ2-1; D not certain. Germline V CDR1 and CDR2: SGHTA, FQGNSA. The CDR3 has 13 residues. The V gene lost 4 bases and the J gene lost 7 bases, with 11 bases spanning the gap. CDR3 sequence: CASSSVALNEQFF. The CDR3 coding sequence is TGTGCCAGCAGCTCAGTAGCTTTAAATGAGCAGTTCTTC.

The DNA of the CDR3 is TGTGCCAGCAGCGTTGGATATGGACAGGCCTACTCTGGAAACACCATATATTTT. It codes for CASSVGYGQAYSGNTIYF. The V call is TRBV9, the J call TRBJ1-3, with 7 bases that match TRBD1. The CDR3 has 18 amino acids. Germline assignment: CDR1 SGDLS and CDR2 YYNGEE. V trimming: 2 bases; J trimming: 0 bases; junction bases outside the gene matches: 11.

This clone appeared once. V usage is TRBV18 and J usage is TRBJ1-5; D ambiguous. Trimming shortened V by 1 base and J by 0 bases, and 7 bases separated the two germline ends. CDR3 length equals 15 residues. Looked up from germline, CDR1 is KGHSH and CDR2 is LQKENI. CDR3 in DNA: TGTGCCAGCTCACCACTCGGGGATAGCAATCAGCCCCAGCATTTT. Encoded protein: CASSPLGDSNQPQHF.

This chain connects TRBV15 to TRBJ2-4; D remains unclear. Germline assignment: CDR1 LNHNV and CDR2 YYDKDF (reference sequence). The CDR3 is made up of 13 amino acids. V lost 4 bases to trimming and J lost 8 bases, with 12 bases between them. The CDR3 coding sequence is TGTGCCACCAGCAACCTCCCTGAGGACATTCAGTACTTC. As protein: CATSNLPEDIQYF.

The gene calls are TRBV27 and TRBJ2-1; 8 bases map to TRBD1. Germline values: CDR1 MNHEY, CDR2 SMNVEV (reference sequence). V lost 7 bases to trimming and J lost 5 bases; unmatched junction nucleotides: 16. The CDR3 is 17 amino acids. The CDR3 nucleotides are TGTGCCAGCACTACTTTAAACGGACAGGGCTTCCACAATGAGCAGTTCTTC. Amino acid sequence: CASTTLNGQGFHNEQFF.

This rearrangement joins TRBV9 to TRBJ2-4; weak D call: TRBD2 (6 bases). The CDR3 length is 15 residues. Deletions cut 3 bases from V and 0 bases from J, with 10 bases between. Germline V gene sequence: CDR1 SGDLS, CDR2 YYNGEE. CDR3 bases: TGTGCCAGCAGCGGCGGGGCTGTAGCCAAAAACATTCAGTACTTC. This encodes CASSGGAVAKNIQYF.

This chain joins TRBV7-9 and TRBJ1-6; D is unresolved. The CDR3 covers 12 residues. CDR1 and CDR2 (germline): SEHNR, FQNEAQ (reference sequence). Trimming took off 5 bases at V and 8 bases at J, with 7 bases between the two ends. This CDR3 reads CASSLEHSPLHF. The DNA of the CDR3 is TGTGCCAGCAGCCTCGAGCATTCACCCCTCCACTTT.

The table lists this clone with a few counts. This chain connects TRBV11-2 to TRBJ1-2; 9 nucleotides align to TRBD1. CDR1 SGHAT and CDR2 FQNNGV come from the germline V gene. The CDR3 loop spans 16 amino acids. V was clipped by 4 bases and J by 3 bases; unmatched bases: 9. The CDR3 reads CASSSWGDRVYYGYTF. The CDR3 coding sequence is TGTGCCAGCAGCTCCTGGGGGGACAGGGTTTACTATGGCTACACCTTC.

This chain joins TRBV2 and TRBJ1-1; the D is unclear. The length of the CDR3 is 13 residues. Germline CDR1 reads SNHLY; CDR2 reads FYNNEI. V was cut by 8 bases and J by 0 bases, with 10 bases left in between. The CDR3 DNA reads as TGTGCCAGCTCCGTAAATATGAACACTGAAGCTTTCTTT. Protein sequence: CASSVNMNTEAFF.

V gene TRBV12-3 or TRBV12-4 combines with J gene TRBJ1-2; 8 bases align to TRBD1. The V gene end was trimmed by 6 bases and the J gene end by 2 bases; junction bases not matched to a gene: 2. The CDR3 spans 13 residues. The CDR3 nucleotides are TGTGCCAGCAGCCGGGACAGGAACTATGGCTACACCTTC. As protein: CASSRDRNYGYTF.

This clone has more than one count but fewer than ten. Here the CDR3 reads CASSLRGYGYTF. Here the CDR3 DNA reads TGTGCCAGCAGTCTGAGAGGCTATGGCTACACCTTC. The chain has TRBV28 and TRBJ1-2; no reliable D call. CDR1 is MDHEN, CDR2 SYDVKM, per germline. The ends were cut back, 5 bases at V and 4 bases at J, with 8 bases in the middle. This CDR3 has 12 amino acids.